These 18 T cell receptor beta chains were sequenced from one sample in a study of identifying expanded T cells in peripheral blood. Data came from immunoSEQ multiplex PCR; TCRdb stores just in-frame clones and leaves some out. The table shows roughly 82,000 clones, with about four fifths occurring only once. The sample taken for sequencing was blood. The receptors come from a person aged 18-70 years in good health.

The chain has TRBV6-5 and TRBJ1-2; TRBD1 agrees at 8 bases. V gave up 0 bases and J gave up 5 bases; unmatched junction bases: 8. Germline CDR1 is MNHEY and CDR2 is SVGAGI. CDR3 size: 16 residues. Here the CDR3 reads CASSYSSSGGGYGYTF. The CDR3 bases are TGTGCCAGCAGTTACTCTAGCTCAGGGGGCGGGTATGGCTACACCTTC.

This chain uses TRBV14 with TRBJ1-6; D gene unclear. The CDR3 length is 13 residues. Trimming pared 0 bases from V and 9 bases from J, leaving 6 bases between. Germline lookup yields CDR1 SGHDN and CDR2 FVKESK. CDR3 DNA: TGTGCCAGCAGCCAAGATATGGGTTCACCCCTCCACTTT. It codes for CASSQDMGSPLHF. The full variable domain, with the rest looked up from reference TRBV14 and TRBJ1-6, is EAGVTQFPSHSVIEKGQTVTLRCDPISGHDNLYWYRRVMGKEIKFLLHFVKESKQDESGMPNNRFLAERTGGTYSTLKVQPAELEDSGVYFCASSQDMGSPLHFGNGTRLTVT.

This chain connects TRBV7-3 to TRBJ2-7; D may be TRBD1 (5 bases). This CDR3 comprises 14 residues. V shed 2 bases and J shed 2 bases, with 10 bases lying between them. Per the germline V gene, CDR1 is SGHTA and CDR2 is FQGTGA. CDR3 protein: CASSLGAPPYEQYF. The CDR3 nucleotides read TGTGCCAGCAGCTTAGGGGCACCCCCCTACGAGCAGTACTTC.

The CDR3 sequence: CASSAYDPTRADTQYF. For the CDR3, the DNA is TGTGCCAGCAGCGCTTATGATCCCACTAGGGCAGATACGCAGTATTTT. The chain couples TRBV7-9 to TRBJ2-3; possible D gene TRBD2, 5 bases. Germline loops: CDR1 SEHNR, CDR2 FQNEAQ (reference sequence). The CDR3 is made up of 16 amino acids. V lost 5 bases and J 4 bases, leaving 19 bases between the germline ends.

This chain uses TRBV9 with TRBJ2-3, with D unresolved. Trimming shortened V by 0 bases and J by 0 bases, and 8 bases separated the two germline ends. Germline CDR1 reads SGDLS; CDR2 reads YYNGEE. This CDR3 has 15 residues. This CDR3 is CASSVEGYSTDTQYF. In nucleotides, the CDR3 is TGTGCCAGCAGCGTAGAAGGGTATAGCACAGATACGCAGTATTTT.

This clone has only one observation. J is TRBJ2-5 and V is TRBV30, with 7 bases matching TRBD1. Per germline, CDR1 GTSNPN and CDR2 SVGIG (reference sequence). V shed 0 bases, J shed 6 bases, and the junction held 1 base outside the gene matches. The CDR3 runs 12 residues. CDR3 in DNA: TGTGCCTGGAGTGTACAGGGGAAGACCCAGTACTTC. Protein sequence: CAWSVQGKTQYF.

This clone was seen once. The V gene is TRBV28, the J gene TRBJ1-5; a weak D match, TRBD1 (6 bases). This CDR3 is built from 15 residues. Germline assignment: CDR1 MDHEN and CDR2 SYDVKM. The V and J ends lost 2 bases and 6 bases respectively, with 14 bases between them. CDR3 residues: CASSLPRGMSQPQHF. In DNA, the CDR3 is TGTGCCAGCAGTTTACCCAGGGGTATGAGTCAGCCCCAGCATTTT.

In DNA form, the CDR3 reads TGTGCCAGCAGTGGACCAGGGATCCCCTACGAGCAGTACTTC. It codes for CASSGPGIPYEQYF. The chain has TRBV28 and TRBJ2-7, with TRBD1 as a possible D gene (5 bases). Per the germline V gene, CDR1 is MDHEN and CDR2 is SYDVKM. CDR3 length: 14 residues. V dropped 5 bases and J dropped 2 bases, with 13 bases sitting between them.

The chain carries TRBV9 and TRBJ2-7; D might be TRBD1 or TRBD2, each matching 5 bases. CDR1 and CDR2 from the germline V gene are SGDLS and YYNGEE. V lost 1 base and J 0 bases, leaving 11 bases between the germline ends. This CDR3 region has 15 residues. CDR3: CASSVSPGSSYEQYF. CDR3 DNA: TGTGCCAGCAGCGTAAGTCCAGGGAGCTCCTACGAGCAGTACTTC.

The sample holds a few counts of this clone. The chain employs TRBV25-1 and TRBJ1-2; D is unclear. Germline assignment: CDR1 MGHDK and CDR2 SYGVNS. Trimming cost V 3 bases and J 14 bases, with 13 bases left between them. The CDR3 has 11 residues. The CDR3 loop is CASSDGLPRTF. Here the CDR3 DNA reads TGTGCCAGCAGTGATGGACTCCCGAGGACCTTC.

This rearrangement joins TRBV30 to TRBJ2-7; 10 nucleotides agree with TRBD1. The junction had 8 bases not matched to a gene; V was cut back by 1 base and J by 5 bases. The CDR3 sequence is 15 residues long. CDR1 GTSNPN and CDR2 SVGIG come from the germline V gene (reference sequence). The CDR3 loop reads CAWSAKGQGSHEQYF. In nucleotides, the CDR3 is TGTGCCTGGAGTGCCAAGGGACAGGGGTCTCACGAGCAGTACTTC.

The chain recombines TRBV7-2 with TRBJ2-1, with 8 positions matching TRBD2. With V trimmed by 1 base and J by 6 bases, 8 bases remained unmatched. This CDR3 is 16 amino acids long. Germline values: CDR1 SGHTA, CDR2 FQGNSA. This CDR3 reads CASSLEPAGAINEQFF. The CDR3 DNA is TGTGCCAGCAGCTTAGAACCAGCGGGAGCCATCAATGAGCAGTTCTTC.

This chain uses TRBV18 with TRBJ2-1; D remains unclear. Germline values: CDR1 KGHSH, CDR2 LQKENI. The ends were cut back, 3 bases at V and 7 bases at J, with 10 bases in the middle. The CDR3 is 13 residues long. This CDR3 is CASSPQISNEQFF. CDR3 in DNA: TGTGCCAGCTCACCGCAAATTAGTAATGAGCAGTTCTTC.

The CDR3 sequence is CASSGDAYEQYF. The CDR3 DNA reads as TGTGCCAGCAGCGGGGACGCTTACGAGCAGTACTTC. J is TRBJ2-7 and V is TRBV7-9, with D perhaps given as TRBD1 or TRBD2 (5 bases each). Per the germline V gene, CDR1 is SEHNR and CDR2 is FQNEAQ (reference sequence). CDR3 length: 12 amino acids. Trimming removed 5 bases at V and 4 bases at J, with 9 bases between. The full variable domain, with the rest looked up from reference TRBV7-9 and TRBJ2-7, is DTGVSQNPRHKITKRGQNVTFRCDPISEHNRLYWYRQTLGQGPEFLTYFQNEAQLEKSRLLSDRFSAERPKGSFSTLEIQRTEQGDSAMYLCASSGDAYEQYFGPGTRLTVT.

The rearrangement joins TRBV4-3 to TRBJ1-2, with D perhaps TRBD1 (6 bases). Trimming took 1 base from V and 5 from J, leaving 17 bases between them. Looked up from germline, CDR1 is LGHNA and CDR2 is YSLEER. The CDR3 covers 16 residues. The CDR3 region has the DNA TGCGCCAGCAGCCAAGTCCCTGGACAGTTTGTGTATGGCTACACCTTC. It is translated as CASSQVPGQFVYGYTF.

This clone was counted once. This chain uses TRBV9 with TRBJ2-1, with 8 bases that match TRBD2. The CDR3 spans 20 residues. Unmatched junction bases numbered 22, after V lost 3 bases and J lost 5 bases. The V gene's germline CDR1 is SGDLS and CDR2 YYNGEE. The CDR3 nucleotides are TGTGCCAGCAGCGGAGTGATGGGTACTAGCGCGCCCGGGGGGGACAATGAGCAGTTCTTC. This encodes CASSGVMGTSAPGGDNEQFF.

The rearrangement joins TRBV28 to TRBJ1-3, with TRBD1 matching over 8 bases. The ends lost 7 bases at V and 0 bases at J; junction bases unmatched: 11. This CDR3 contains 17 residues. Germline loops: CDR1 MDHEN, CDR2 SYDVKM. This chain's CDR3 is CASKFSPGQVSGNTIYF. CDR3 nucleotide sequence: TGTGCCAGCAAGTTTTCTCCGGGACAGGTCTCTGGAAACACCATATATTTT.

V and J are TRBV5-6 and TRBJ2-7; TRBD1 matches 7 bases. Germline CDR1 reads SGHDT; CDR2 reads YYEEEE. The junction had 9 bases not matched to a gene; V was cut back by 0 bases and J by 0 bases. The CDR3 is 17 amino acids. The CDR3 sequence is CASSLAGMRDSSYEQYF. As DNA, the CDR3 is TGTGCCAGCAGCTTGGCCGGGATGAGGGACAGCTCCTACGAGCAGTACTTC.